A selection of T cell receptor beta chains follows, all from one sample in a study of T cell responses to AZD1222 COVID-19 vaccine. Profiling relied on immunoSEQ multiplex PCR, and the TCRdb table lists in-frame clones only, not all of them. The data contain 70,000 to 100,000 clones, roughly 90% of them seen just once; the ten biggest clones take up roughly 3%. This material consisted of peripheral blood, taken 28 days after the second AZD1222 dose. All receptors derive from an adult who received the AZD1222 COVID-19 vaccine. Both conserved end residues are part of each CDR3. A D gene is named only where the DNA matches it firmly. Part of the rows lack a size; the others show once, few, many or a class for expanded clones.

. TRBJ1-2 . TRBV9 CASSVGTELYGYTF TGTGCCAGCAGCGTAGGGACAGAACTCTATGGCTACACCTTC
. TRBJ1-2 once TRBV18 CASSPSSERAAHGYTF TGTGCCAGCTCACCCTCGAGCGAGAGGGCGGCCCATGGCTACACCTTC
. TRBJ1-1 once TRBV29-1 CSVEMGGRTFF TGCAGCGTTGAAATGGGTGGGAGGACTTTCTTT
. TRBJ2-7 . TRBV11-2 CASSLDNSGPAYEQYF TGTGCCAGCAGCTTAGATAACAGCGGACCTGCCTACGAGCAGTACTTC
. TRBJ1-1 once TRBV6-4 CASSDLGGNTEAFF TGTGCCAGCAGTGACCTTGGTGGGAACACTGAAGCTTTCTTT
TRBD2 TRBJ2-1 . TRBV25-1 CASSGLAGSNEQFF TGTGCCAGCAGCGGACTAGCGGGGAGTAATGAGCAGTTCTTC
. TRBJ1-5 . TRBV19 CASSLFSNQPQHF TGTGCCAGTAGTCTCTTTAGCAATCAGCCCCAGCATTTT
. TRBJ1-5 . TRBV19 CASSSERVEGQPQHF TGTGCCAGTAGTAGTGAAAGGGTTGAGGGTCAGCCCCAGCATTTT
TRBD1 TRBJ1-1 . TRBV4-1 CASSQDSLKDRDTEAFF TGCGCCAGCAGCCAAGATTCCCTTAAAGACAGGGACACTGAAGCTTTCTTT
. TRBJ2-5 . TRBV5-1 CASSLLASAQETQYF TGCGCCAGCAGCTTGTTAGCCAGCGCCCAAGAGACCCAGTACTTC
. TRBJ1-4 . TRBV10-2 CASRRAVNEKLFF TGCGCCAGCAGACGGGCGGTTAATGAAAAACTGTTTTTT
TRBD1 TRBJ2-2 . TRBV27 CASSKQGTFTGELFF TGTGCCAGCAGTAAACAGGGGACGTTCACCGGGGAGCTGTTTTTT
. TRBJ1-4 . TRBV3-1/TRBV3-2 CASSQQGGLFF TGTGCCAGCAGCCAACAGGGAGGGCTGTTTTTT
. TRBJ1-2 . TRBV6-5 CASSLGRGADGYTF TGTGCCAGCAGCTTGGGTAGAGGGGCGGACGGCTACACCTTC
TRBD1 TRBJ1-4 . TRBV27 CASSFRGTGGEKLFF TGTGCCAGCAGTTTCCGGGGGACAGGGGGTGAAAAACTGTTTTTT
. TRBJ1-1 . TRBV9 CASSVDGGNTEAFF TGTGCCAGCAGCGTCGACGGGGGGAACACTGAAGCTTTCTTT
TRBD1 TRBJ1-2 . TRBV18 CASYRTGGGYTF TGTGCCAGCTACCGGACAGGGGGCGGCTACACCTTC
TRBD1 TRBJ2-5 . TRBV18 CASSPRQGAAGETQYF TGTGCCAGCTCGCCTAGACAGGGGGCGGCTGGAGAGACCCAGTACTTC
TRBD1 TRBJ1-2 . TRBV29-1 CSVRDRSASGGYTF TGCAGCGTACGGGACAGGTCAGCTTCTGGTGGCTACACCTTC
. TRBJ1-5 . TRBV15 CATSSWRDNQPQHF TGTGCCACCAGCAGCTGGCGGGACAATCAGCCCCAGCATTTT
TRBD2 TRBJ2-1 . TRBV11-2 CASSPTSGGLLSSYNEQFF TGTGCCAGCAGCCCGACTAGCGGGGGGCTCCTGAGCTCCTACAATGAGCAGTTCTTC
TRBD1 TRBJ1-1 . TRBV7-9 CASSLSGQVNTEAFF TGTGCCAGCAGCTTATCGGGACAGGTGAACACTGAAGCTTTCTTT
TRBD2 TRBJ2-3 . TRBV5-4 CASSPGVSSGTQYF TGTGCCAGCAGCCCGGGGGTCTCTAGCGGCACGCAGTATTTT
. TRBJ2-1 . TRBV5-1 CASSPLQGGTWNEQFF TGCGCCAGCAGCCCCCTACAGGGTGGTACGTGGAATGAGCAGTTCTTC
. TRBJ2-1 . TRBV7-6 CASSWEGHPPYNEQFF TGTGCCAGCAGCTGGGAGGGACACCCACCATACAATGAGCAGTTCTTC
TRBD1 TRBJ1-5 . TRBV28 CASSLPGQGKKPQHF TGTGCCAGCAGTTTACCCGGACAGGGGAAAAAGCCCCAGCATTTT
. TRBJ2-3 . TRBV7-9 CASSPGLSTDTQYF TGTGCCAGCAGTCCTGGACTGAGCACAGATACGCAGTATTTT
. TRBJ1-4 few TRBV5-1 CASSLRGRRDEKLFF TGCGCCAGCAGCTTGAGAGGGAGGCGGGATGAAAAACTGTTTTTT
. TRBJ2-7 . TRBV6-5 CASSYSNSGARYEQYF TGTGCCAGCAGTTACTCCAACTCAGGGGCCCGCTACGAGCAGTACTTC
. TRBJ2-3 . TRBV6-5 CASSYSGTDTQYF TGTGCCAGCAGTTACTCGGGCACAGATACGCAGTATTTT
TRBD2 TRBJ2-7 . TRBV30 CASEGLASHEQYF TGTGCCTCCGAAGGACTAGCCAGCCACGAGCAGTACTTC
TRBD2 TRBJ2-3 . TRBV9 CASSARGGELTDTQYF TGTGCCAGCAGCGCCCGCGGGGGGGAACTGACAGATACGCAGTATTTT
. TRBJ2-7 . TRBV5-8 CASSLYGSLNEQYF TGTGCCAGCAGCTTATACGGTTCACTTAACGAGCAGTACTTC
. TRBJ1-6 . TRBV18 CASSPPGVNSPLHF TGTGCCAGCTCACCACCGGGGGTAAATTCACCCCTCCACTTT
TRBD2 TRBJ2-5 . TRBV7-3 CASSLTAGGLGETQYF TGTGCCAGCAGCTTAACGGCGGGGGGCTTGGGAGAGACCCAGTACTTC
. TRBJ2-7 . TRBV21-1 CASSKGRLMSYEQYF TGTGCCAGCAGCAAGGGCCGCTTAATGTCCTACGAGCAGTACTTC
. TRBJ2-1 once TRBV28 CASESRGASYNEQFF TGTGCCAGCGAAAGTCGGGGGGCCTCCTACAATGAGCAGTTCTTC
TRBD1 TRBJ1-1 few TRBV12-5 CASGLYDRGWAEAFF TGTGCTAGTGGTTTGTACGACAGGGGATGGGCTGAAGCTTTCTTT
. TRBJ1-6 . TRBV2 CASSEDSNSPLHF TGTGCCAGCAGTGAAGACAGTAATTCACCCCTCCACTTT
TRBD2 TRBJ2-2 . TRBV19 CASSMGVAGDTGELFF TGTGCCAGTAGTATGGGGGTAGCGGGGGACACCGGGGAGCTGTTTTTT
TRBD2 TRBJ2-1 . TRBV6-2/TRBV6-3 CASSYVLAGGDYNEQFF TGTGCCAGCAGTTACGTGCTCGCGGGGGGGGACTACAATGAGCAGTTCTTC
. TRBJ1-2 . TRBV4-3 CASSQDRGWYGYTF TGCGCCAGCAGCCAAGATAGGGGGTGGTATGGCTACACCTTC
TRBD2 TRBJ2-5 . TRBV2 CASGRLGLAKETQYF TGTGCCAGCGGCCGACTGGGACTAGCTAAAGAGACCCAGTACTTC
. TRBJ1-2 . TRBV9 CASSVDGYGYTF TGTGCCAGCAGCGTAGATGGCTATGGCTACACCTTC